Sequencing of this T cell receptor beta chain was carried out in a study of blood T cell repertoires in COVID-19. Study at large: Whether acute or convalescent, the COVID-19 samples came from the United States, Italy and Spain.

In germline, CDR1 is LNHDA, CDR2 SQIVND (reference sequence). The CDR3 is 13 residues long. V lost 4 bases to trimming and J lost 8 bases; unmatched junction nucleotides: 3. This table comes from immunoSEQ multiplex PCR, and its TCRdb copy is limited to in-frame clones, with some not included. The data hold roughly 250,000 clones, with about 80% observed a single time. This clone was recorded only once. The sample comprised peripheral blood. This TCR derives from a person aged 65-85 years with COVID-19, enrolled during active disease. J is TRBJ1-4 and V is TRBV19, with 8 bases lining up with TRBD1. The CDR3 region is CASSTQGAEKLFF. The CDR3 DNA reads TGTGCCAGTAGTACCCAGGGGGCGGAAAAACTGTTTTTT.